This paragraph covers one TCR beta chain sequence. Its antigen is currently not known. One end of the junction fails to match germline, which may point to a read error. TCRbeta CDR3 regions were amplified from genomic DNA by means of the immunoSEQ Assay, a bias-controlled multiplex PCR. The paper's processing steps were these. Nucleated cell counts per sample were estimated from amplification of reference gene primers within the assay. To quantify the absolute abundance of each unique TCRbeta CDR3 rearrangement, sequence reads were collapsed and filtered. For each sample, productive Simpson clonality was calculated as the square root of Simpson's diversity index over productive rearrangements. Drawn from immuneACCESS, this table holds only the in-frame rearrangements with V and J called that TCRdb kept. Clones are partly lost; checked studies trace under half to an unresolved V gene and leave the rest unexplained. V, J and clone size are those of that table, while D and trimming were read from the DNA. For this sample there are about 260,000 clones; 70% to 85% appear just once. Under 2% of the sample goes to the ten largest clones.

The source of the sample is a study of blood T cell repertoires in COVID-19 (dated by TCRdb to about 2020). For the wider study: Samples covering the acute and convalescent phases of COVID-19 were provided by collaborators in the United States, Italy and Spain. Deeply sampled blood TCRbeta repertoires from subjects exposed to, actively infected with, or recovered from COVID-19 were included in the dataset. The samples were drawn from the first 160 participants of the ongoing ImmuneRACE study and from 1,200 or so subjects provided by 6 global collaborators. Sample metadata almost always included a de-identified subject ID, COVID-19 status, age in years and sex. Where available, HLA class I and class II types were obtained from metadata supplied by the sample provider rather than from assay-based typing. A freely available public database, intended as a resource for researchers studying the immune response to SARS-CoV-2, is where the repertoires were released. The prospective study material was composed of cDNA or gDNA derived from T cells, B-cell-depleted T cells, or PBMCs. Study-wide findings and limitations: Clinical and demographic metadata were provided uncurated, with the amount varying by source and participant.

Collaborating institutions collected whole blood in K2EDTA tubes following their own protocols. For TCRbeta analysis, collaborators shipped samples as frozen whole blood, isolated PBMCs, or DNA extracted from either of those sample types. Sequenced: peripheral blood. The clonotype was recovered from an elderly woman with acute or convalescent COVID-19.

The DNA is TGTGCTAGCAGCTTAGTCGAAGAACTAGCGGGAGTTGGAGGCAATGAGCAGTTCTTC. This translates into CASSLVEELAGVGGNEQFF. The chain is made from TRBV7-7 and TRBJ2-1; the central 11 bases match TRBD2. The CDR1 and CDR2 encoded by the germline V gene (reference sequence) are SSHAT and FNYEAQ. The CDR3 runs 19 amino acids, cysteine and phenylalanine included. Only the CDR3 portion is preserved as DNA: 57 bases, with reading frame beginning at the first base.